This T cell receptor beta chain was found in a study of tumor and adjacent non-tumor tissue in lung cancer. About the study: Aged about 30 to 76 years, patients included roughly eleven men and a handful of women with stage I to III disease.

The template was RNA from unsorted bulk tissue. Three rounds of nested PCR, following a modified ARM-PCR protocol, produced the TCRbeta library. TCRdb re-derived calls from the multiplex PCR reads in MiXCR, one entry per CDR3 protein. Of some 93,000 distinct CDR3 sequences detected, 67% appear once; the ten largest clones hold approximately 20%. CDR1 and CDR2 (germline): LGHNA, YNFKEQ. Trimming cost V 1 base and J 0 bases, with 19 bases left between them. There are 19 residues in the CDR3. The sample comprised lung tumor tissue. This chain links TRBV4-2 with TRBJ2-4, with D hard to call. The source of this sequence is a man in his fifties or sixties with non-small cell lung cancer. The CDR3 DNA reads as TGTGCCAGCAGCCAAGCGCAGGCTATGGGATCATTAGCCAAAAACATTCAGTACTTC. Protein product: CASSQAQAMGSLAKNIQYF.